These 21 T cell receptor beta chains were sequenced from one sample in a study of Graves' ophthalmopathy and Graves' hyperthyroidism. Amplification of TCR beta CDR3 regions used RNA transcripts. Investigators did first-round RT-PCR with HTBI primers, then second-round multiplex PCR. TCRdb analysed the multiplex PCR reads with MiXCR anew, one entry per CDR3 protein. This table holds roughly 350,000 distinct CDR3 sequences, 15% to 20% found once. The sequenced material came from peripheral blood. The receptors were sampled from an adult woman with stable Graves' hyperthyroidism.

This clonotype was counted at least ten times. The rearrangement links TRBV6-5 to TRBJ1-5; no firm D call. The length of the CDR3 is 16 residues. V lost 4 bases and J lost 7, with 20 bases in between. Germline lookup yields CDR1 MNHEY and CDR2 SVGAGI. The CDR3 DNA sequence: TGTGCCAGCAGTTCCCCGGACCAAGGGCTAGAACAGCCCCAGCATTTT. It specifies CASSSPDQGLEQPQHF.

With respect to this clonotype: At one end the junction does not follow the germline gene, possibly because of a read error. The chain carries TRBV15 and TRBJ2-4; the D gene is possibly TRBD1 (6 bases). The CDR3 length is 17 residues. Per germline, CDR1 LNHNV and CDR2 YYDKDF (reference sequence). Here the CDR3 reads CATSRAIRGPLKNIKYF. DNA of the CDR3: TGTGCCACCAGCAGGGCGATCAGGGGACCCTTAAAAAACATTAAGTACTTC.

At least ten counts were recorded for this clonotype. The CDR3 loop is CASSFSRGPNYGYTF. The CDR3 DNA reads as TGTGCCAGCAGTTTCTCCAGGGGGCCTAACTATGGCTACACCTTC. The chain couples TRBV27 to TRBJ1-2; 8 bases map to TRBD1. Germline V gene lookup returns CDR1 MNHEY and CDR2 SMNVEV (reference sequence). After removal of 3 bases from V and 0 bases from J, the junction contained 3 bases not matched to a gene. The CDR3 spans 15 residues.

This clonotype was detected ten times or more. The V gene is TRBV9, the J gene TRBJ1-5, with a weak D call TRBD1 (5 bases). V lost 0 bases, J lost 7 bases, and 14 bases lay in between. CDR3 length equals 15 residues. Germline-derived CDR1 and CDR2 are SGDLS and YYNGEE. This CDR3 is CASSVGGGAGQPQHF. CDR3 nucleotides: TGTGCCAGCAGCGTAGGGGGTGGGGCAGGGCAGCCCCAGCATTTT.

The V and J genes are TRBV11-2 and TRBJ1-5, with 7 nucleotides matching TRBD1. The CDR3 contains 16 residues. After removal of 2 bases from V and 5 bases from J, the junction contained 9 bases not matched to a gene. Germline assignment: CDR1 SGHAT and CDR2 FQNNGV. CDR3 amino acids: CASSLRWQGGDQPQHF. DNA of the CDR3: TGTGCCAGCAGCTTAAGGTGGCAGGGGGGAGATCAGCCCCAGCATTTT.

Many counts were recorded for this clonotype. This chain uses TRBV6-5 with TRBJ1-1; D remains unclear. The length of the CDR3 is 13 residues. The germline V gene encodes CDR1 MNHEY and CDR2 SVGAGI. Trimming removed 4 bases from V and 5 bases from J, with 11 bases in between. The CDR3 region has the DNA TGTGCCAGCAGTTCGCAACGATGGACTGAAGCTTTCTTT. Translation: CASSSQRWTEAFF.

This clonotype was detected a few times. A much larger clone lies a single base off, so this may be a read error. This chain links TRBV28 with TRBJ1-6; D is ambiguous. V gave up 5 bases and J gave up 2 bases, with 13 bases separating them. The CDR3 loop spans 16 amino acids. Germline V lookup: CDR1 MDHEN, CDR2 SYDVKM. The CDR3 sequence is CASSPSTGPYNSPLHF. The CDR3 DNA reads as TGTGCCAGCAGTCCTTCCACGGGCCCCTATAATTCACCCCTCCACTTT.

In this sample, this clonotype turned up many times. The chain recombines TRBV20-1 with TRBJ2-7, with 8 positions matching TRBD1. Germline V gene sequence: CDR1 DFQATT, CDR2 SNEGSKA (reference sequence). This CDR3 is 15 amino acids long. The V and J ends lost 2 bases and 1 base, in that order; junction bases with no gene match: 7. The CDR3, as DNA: TGCAGTGCTAGAAATTTCCAGGGGGCGTCCTACGAGCAGTACTTC. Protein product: CSARNFQGASYEQYF.

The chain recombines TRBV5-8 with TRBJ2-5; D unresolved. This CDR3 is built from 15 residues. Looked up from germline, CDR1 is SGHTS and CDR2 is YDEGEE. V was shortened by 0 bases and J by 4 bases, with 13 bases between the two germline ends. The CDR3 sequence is CASSLGVAVAETQYF. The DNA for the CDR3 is TGTGCCAGCAGCTTGGGCGTCGCGGTCGCAGAGACCCAGTACTTC.

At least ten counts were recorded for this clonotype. CDR3 protein: CASSFIGQMNTEAFF. The CDR3 DNA is TGTGCCAGCAGTTTTATAGGACAAATGAACACTGAAGCTTTCTTT. The gene calls are TRBV12-3 or TRBV12-4 and TRBJ1-1; TRBD1 might be the D (5 bases). The CDR3 sequence is 15 residues long. Trimming left V 3 bases short and J 0 bases short, with 11 bases between.

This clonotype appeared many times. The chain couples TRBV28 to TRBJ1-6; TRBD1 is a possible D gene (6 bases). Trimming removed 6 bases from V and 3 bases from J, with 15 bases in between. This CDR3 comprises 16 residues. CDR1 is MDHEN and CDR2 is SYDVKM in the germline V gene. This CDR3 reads CASSPGRGRYNSPLHF. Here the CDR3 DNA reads TGTGCCAGCAGCCCTGGACGGGGGCGCTATAATTCACCCCTCCACTTT.

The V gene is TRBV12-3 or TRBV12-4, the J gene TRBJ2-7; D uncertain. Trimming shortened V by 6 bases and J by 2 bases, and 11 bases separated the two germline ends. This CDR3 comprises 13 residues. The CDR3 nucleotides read TGTGCCAGCAGCCCAGTTCGGGCCTACGAGCAGTACTTC. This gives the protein CASSPVRAYEQYF.

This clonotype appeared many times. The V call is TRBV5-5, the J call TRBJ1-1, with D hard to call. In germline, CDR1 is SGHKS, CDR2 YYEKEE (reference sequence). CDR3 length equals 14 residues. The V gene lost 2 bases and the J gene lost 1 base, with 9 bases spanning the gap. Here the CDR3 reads CASSLSSANTEAFF. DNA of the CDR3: TGTGCCAGCAGCTTAAGTTCAGCGAACACTGAAGCTTTCTTT.

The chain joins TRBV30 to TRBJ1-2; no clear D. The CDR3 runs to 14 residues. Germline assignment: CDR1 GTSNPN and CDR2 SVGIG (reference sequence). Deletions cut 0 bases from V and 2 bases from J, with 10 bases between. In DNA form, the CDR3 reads TGTGCCTGGAGTGTGAACGGGCAGAACTATGGCTACACCTTC. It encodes CAWSVNGQNYGYTF.

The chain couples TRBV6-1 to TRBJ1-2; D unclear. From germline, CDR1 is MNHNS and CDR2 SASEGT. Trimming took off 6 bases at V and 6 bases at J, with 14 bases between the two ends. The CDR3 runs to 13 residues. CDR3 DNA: TGTGCCAGCAGGGATAGAGAGGGAAATGGCTACACCTTC. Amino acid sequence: CASRDREGNGYTF.

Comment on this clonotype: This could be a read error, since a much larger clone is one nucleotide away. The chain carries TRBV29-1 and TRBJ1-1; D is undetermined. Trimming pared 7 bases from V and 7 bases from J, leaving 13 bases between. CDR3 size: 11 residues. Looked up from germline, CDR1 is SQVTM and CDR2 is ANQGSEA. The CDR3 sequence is CSAAQLDEAFF. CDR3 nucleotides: TGCAGCGCCGCCCAGTTAGATGAAGCTTTCTTT. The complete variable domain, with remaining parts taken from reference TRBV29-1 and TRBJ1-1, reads SAVISQKPSRDICQRGTSLTIQCQVDSQVTMMFWYRQQPGQSLTLIATANQGSEATYESGFVIDKFPISRPNLTFSTLTVSNMSPEDSSIYLCSAAQLDEAFFGQGTRLTVV.

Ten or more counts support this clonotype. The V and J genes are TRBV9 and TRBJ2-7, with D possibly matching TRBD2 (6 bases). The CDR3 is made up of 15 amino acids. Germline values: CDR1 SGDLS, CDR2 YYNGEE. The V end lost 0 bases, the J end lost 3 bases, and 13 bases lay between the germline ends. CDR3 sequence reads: CASSVGSGGSYEQYF. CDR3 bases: TGTGCCAGCAGCGTAGGGTCCGGGGGAAGCTACGAGCAGTACTTC. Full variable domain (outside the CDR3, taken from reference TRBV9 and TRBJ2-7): DSGVTQTPKHLITATGQRVTLRCSPRSGDLSVYWYQQSLDQGLQFLIQYYNGEERAKGNILERFSAQQFPDLHSELNLSSLELGDSALYFCASSVGSGGSYEQYFGPGTRLTVT.

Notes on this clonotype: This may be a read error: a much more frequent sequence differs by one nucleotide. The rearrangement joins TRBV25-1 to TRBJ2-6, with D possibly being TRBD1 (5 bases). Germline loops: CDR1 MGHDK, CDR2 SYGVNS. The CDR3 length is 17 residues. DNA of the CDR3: TGTGCCAGCAGTGAATCGGGCAGTTTCTCTGGGGCCAACGTCCCGACTTTC. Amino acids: CASSESGSFSGANVPTF.

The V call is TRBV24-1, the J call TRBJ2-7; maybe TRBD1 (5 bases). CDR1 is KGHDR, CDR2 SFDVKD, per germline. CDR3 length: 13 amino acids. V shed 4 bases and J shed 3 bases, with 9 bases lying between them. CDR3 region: CATSDQGLYEQYF. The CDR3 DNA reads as TGTGCCACCAGTGACCAGGGTCTCTACGAGCAGTACTTC.

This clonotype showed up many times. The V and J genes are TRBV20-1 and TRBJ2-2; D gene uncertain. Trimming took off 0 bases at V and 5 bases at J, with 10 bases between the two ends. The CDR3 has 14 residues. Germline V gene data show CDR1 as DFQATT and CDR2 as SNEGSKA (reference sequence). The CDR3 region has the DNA TGCAGTGCTAGAGATCACCCCGGGACCGGGGAGCTGTTTTTT. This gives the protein CSARDHPGTGELFF.

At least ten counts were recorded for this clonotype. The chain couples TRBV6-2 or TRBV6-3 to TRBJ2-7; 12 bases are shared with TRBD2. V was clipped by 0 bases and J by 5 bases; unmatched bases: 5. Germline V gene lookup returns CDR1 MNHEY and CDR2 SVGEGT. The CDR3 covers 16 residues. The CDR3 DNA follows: TGTGCCAGCAGTTACTCGAAGACTAGCGGGAGCCACGAGCAGTACTTC. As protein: CASSYSKTSGSHEQYF.